This entry features one T cell receptor (beta chain) sequence. The sample holds one count of this clonotype. Its target antigen remains unknown. Base-call qualities are not available, and no considerably larger clone is one nucleotide away. A lone read gives weak evidence. To prepare the library, 5' RACE was applied. The sequencer was a NextSeq 500. Unique molecular identifiers were attached to individual cDNA molecules in the TCR library protocol so that sequencing error and PCR bias could be corrected. Both TCR alpha and beta chains were sequenced, and tight co-correlation was observed between alpha and beta sequence abundances in each sample. From the authors' description of their analysis: V gene, J gene and CDR3 annotation of TCR sequences was performed with Decombinator V4. Expanded TCRs were defined as changing significantly between any two time points under a Poisson model with p below 0.0001. TCR abundances were normalised to the total number of TCRs sequenced in each sample and reported as counts per million. TRAV1-2 paired with TRAJ12, TRAJ20 or TRAJ33 defined MAIT TCRs, while TRAV10 paired with TRAJ18 defined iNKT TCRs. VDJdb, accessed 1 November 2021, was searched for CMV, EBV and SARS-CoV-2 annotated TCRs, excluding TCRs annotated for multiple antigens. TCRdb handled the public reads itself, with Q25 trimming in fastp and clone calling in MiXCR, and kept productive beta chains. Rows with a matching CDR3 protein are joined into one entry that keeps the most common DNA and genes. Clone size and V and J calls follow TCRdb, not the original study. The sample table shows roughly 97,000 distinct CDR3 sequences, and approximately 9.9% are seen once. Around 4.6% of the sample is taken by the ten largest.

The CDR3 contains 15 residues, cysteine and phenylalanine counted. Left in the record is the CDR3 DNA by itself, 45 bases read in frame from the first base. Cut back by 1 base and 0 bases, the V and J ends lie 8 bases apart. CDR1 SGHTA and CDR2 FQGNSA are derived from the germline V gene. The sample comes from a study of early T cells in non-severe SARS-CoV-2 infection (TCRdb year 2021). Describing the broader study: Because TCR sequencing relied on bulk RNA taken from unsorted whole blood, pairing of alpha and beta chains was not possible.

Results and caveats for the whole study, not just this receptor: Matching against VDJdb was skewed toward anti-spike CD8 responses, likely underestimated virus-specific expansions, and missed private and CD4 specificities.

A case-control design nested within a healthcare worker cohort in London, UK, was used, with weekly nasopharyngeal swab PCR tests and blood sampling performed. Healthcare workers were recruited during the week of the UK lockdown, between 23 and 31 March 2020, and followed weekly for up to about 15 weeks. This chain joins TRBV7-2 to TRBJ2-3; the D gene identity is not certain. The clonotype comes from an adult who was a healthcare worker with PCR-confirmed SARS-CoV-2 infection or an uninfected control (not recorded which). This material consisted of whole blood, taken at baseline. Here the CDR3 is given as CASSLVDPSTDTQYF. The sequenced DNA is TGTGCCAGCAGCTTAGTTGACCCTAGCACAGATACGCAGTATTTT. The entire variable domain, with the stretches around the CDR3 drawn from the reference TRBV7-2 and TRBJ2-3 proteins, is GAGVSQSPSNKVTEKGKDVELRCDPISGHTALYWYRQSLGQGLEFLIYFQGNSAPDKSGLPSDRFSAERTGGSVSTLTIQRTQQEDSAVYLCASSLVDPSTDTQYFGPGTRLTVL.